These 26 T cell receptor beta chains share one sample of origin, sequenced in a study of shared clonotypes between healthy human individuals. Data came from immunoSEQ multiplex PCR; TCRdb stores just in-frame clones and leaves some out. The sample yields more than 550,000 clones, around 92% seen once. Naive CD8 cells were CD45RO-negative, positively selected for CCR7, excluding terminally differentiated effector memory CD45RA+ cells. Input material: naive CD8+ T cells sorted from blood. The receptors were gathered from a man aged 25 to 40 in good health.

The chain couples TRBV29-1 to TRBJ2-3, with D maybe TRBD2 (6 bases). The germline V and J ends were trimmed by 0 bases and 4 bases, with 11 bases remaining between them. Germline CDR1 and CDR2: SQVTM and ANQGSEA. The CDR3 is made up of 14 amino acids. The CDR3 sequence is CSVEDRGTADTQYF. The CDR3 DNA is TGCAGCGTTGAAGATCGGGGGACGGCAGATACGCAGTATTTT.

V and J are TRBV4-2 and TRBJ1-1; D uncertain. The germline V gene encodes CDR1 LGHNA and CDR2 YNFKEQ. The CDR3 is made up of 18 amino acids. Trimming left V 0 bases short and J 0 bases short, with 17 bases between. The CDR3 is CASSQEGRNSMMNTEAFF. In nucleotides, the CDR3 is TGTGCCAGCAGCCAAGAAGGTAGAAATAGCATGATGAACACTGAAGCTTTCTTT.

The genes are TRBV19 and TRBJ1-4; TRBD1 matches at 8 bases. Germline CDR1 and CDR2: LNHDA and SQIVND (reference sequence). With 4 bases clipped from V and 6 bases from J, the junction kept 10 bases outside the gene matches. This CDR3 has 16 amino acids. This CDR3 is CASSTPRQGRDEKLFF. In DNA, the CDR3 is TGTGCCAGTAGTACCCCTCGACAGGGGAGGGATGAAAAACTGTTTTTT.

Notes on this clone: This specimen includes other DNA sequences encoding the same CDR3. The chain is built from TRBV27 and TRBJ2-7, with D unclear. V gave up 3 bases and J gave up 1 base, with 10 bases separating them. The germline V gene has CDR1 MNHEY and CDR2 SMNVEV (reference sequence). This CDR3 is built from 14 residues. The CDR3 loop is CASSLLATSYEQYF. The CDR3 DNA reads TGTGCCAGCAGTTTGTTAGCAACGTCCTACGAGCAGTACTTC.

This clone appeared once. The chain employs TRBV2 and TRBJ2-5, with 9 bases lining up with TRBD2. CDR3 size: 13 residues. V shed 6 bases, J shed 4 bases, and the junction held 3 bases outside the gene matches. CDR1 SNHLY and CDR2 FYNNEI come from the germline V gene. For the CDR3, the DNA is TGTGCCAGCAGAGAGACTAGCGGAGAGACCCAGTACTTC. Its translation: CASRETSGETQYF.

The CDR3 coding sequence is TGTGCCAGCAGTTGGTGGGGCTACAAGAACACTGAAGCTTTCTTT. Encoded protein: CASSWWGYKNTEAFF. This chain joins TRBV6-1 and TRBJ1-1; possible D gene TRBD1, 5 bases. Germline-derived CDR1 and CDR2 are MNHNS and SASEGT. This CDR3 comprises 15 residues. Deletions cut 5 bases from V and 1 base from J, with 14 bases between.

The chain employs TRBV4-1 and TRBJ1-1, with unresolved D. Deletions cut 4 bases from V and 0 bases from J, with 12 bases between. CDR3 length: 15 amino acids. CDR1 MGHRA and CDR2 YSYEKL come from the germline V gene. The CDR3 sequence: CASSPLQVMNTEAFF. CDR3 coding DNA: TGCGCCAGCAGCCCCCTGCAGGTCATGAACACTGAAGCTTTCTTT.

The chain couples TRBV28 to TRBJ2-3; D is undetermined. Trimming removed 2 bases at V and 2 bases at J, with 5 bases between. CDR3 length: 13 amino acids. Germline assignment: CDR1 MDHEN and CDR2 SYDVKM. The CDR3 sequence: CASSLTVTDTQYF. CDR3 sequence (DNA): TGTGCCAGCAGTTTAACTGTCACAGATACGCAGTATTTT.

The rearrangement links TRBV13 to TRBJ1-2, with 7 bases that match TRBD1. The germline V gene has CDR1 PRHDT and CDR2 FYEKMQ (reference sequence). Germline trimming cut 5 bases from V and 8 bases from J; bases unmatched to any gene: 8. The CDR3 spans 13 residues. CDR3 in amino acids: CASSLGTVSGYTF. The CDR3 nucleotides are TGTGCCAGCAGCCTGGGGACAGTAAGCGGCTACACCTTC.

The chain carries TRBV27 and TRBJ1-1; D not resolved. CDR1 and CDR2 from the germline V gene are MNHEY and SMNVEV (reference sequence). The CDR3 runs to 14 residues. The germline V and J ends were trimmed by 6 bases and 4 bases, with 15 bases remaining between them. DNA for the CDR3: TGTGCCAGCAGCAAGCTCGGTATGTCCACTGAAGCTTTCTTT. Amino acid sequence: CASSKLGMSTEAFF.

This chain links TRBV2 with TRBJ1-4; 7 bases fit TRBD1. V lost 7 bases, J lost 8 bases, and 7 bases stayed unmatched. The germline gives CDR1 SNHLY, CDR2 FYNNEI. CDR3 length: 13 residues. CDR3 in amino acids: CASTDRVGEKLFF. The CDR3 coding sequence is TGTGCCAGCACCGACAGGGTGGGAGAAAAACTGTTTTTT. Filled out from reference TRBV2 and TRBJ1-4, the complete variable domain reads EPEVTQTPSHQVTQMGQEVILRCVPISNHLYFYWYRQILGQKVEFLVSFYNNEISEKSEIFDDQFSVERPDGSNFTLKIRSTKLEDSAMYFCASTDRVGEKLFFGSGTQLSVL.

This clone occurred once. CDR3 residues: CSVTRDNSYEQYF. The CDR3 DNA reads as TGCAGCGTAACCCGGGACAACTCCTACGAGCAGTACTTC. The chain joins TRBV29-1 to TRBJ2-7; tentative D call: TRBD1 (6 bases). V lost 6 bases to trimming and J lost 0 bases, with 12 bases between them. CDR1 is SQVTM, CDR2 ANQGSEA, per germline. CDR3 length: 13 amino acids.

The chain employs TRBV7-9 and TRBJ2-7; TRBD2 matches at 8 bases. Germline V gene sequence: CDR1 SEHNR, CDR2 FQNEAQ (reference sequence). This CDR3 spans 13 amino acids. The J segment lost 3 bases and the V segment lost 7 bases, leaving 5 bases of the junction unmatched. For the CDR3, the DNA is TGTGCCAGCACAAGCGGGAGCAGCTACGAGCAGTACTTC. Its protein product is CASTSGSSYEQYF.

The chain uses TRBV21-1 and TRBJ1-2. TRBV21-1 is a known pseudogene. This CDR3 comprises 14 residues. CDR3 residues: CAIPEAPPNYGYTF. For the CDR3, the DNA is TGTGCCATCCCCGAGGCCCCGCCTAACTATGGCTACACCTTC.

The chain recombines TRBV6-1 with TRBJ2-7, with TRBD2 matching 7 bases. In germline, CDR1 is MNHNS, CDR2 SASEGT. V was clipped by 6 bases and J by 3 bases; unmatched bases: 8. The length of the CDR3 is 14 residues. The DNA of the CDR3 is TGTGCCAGCAGAAATGGCGGGGGACTCTACGAGCAGTACTTC. The encoded protein is CASRNGGGLYEQYF.

The chain has TRBV29-1 and TRBJ1-1; D might be TRBD1 (5 bases). V lost 6 bases, J lost 0 bases, and 20 bases lay in between. Germline lookup yields CDR1 SQVTM and CDR2 ANQGSEA. The CDR3 runs 16 residues. CDR3 coding DNA: TGCAGCGTCGAATCTTCGGGACGGCTAATGAACACTGAAGCTTTCTTT. It codes for CSVESSGRLMNTEAFF.

The gene calls are TRBV9 and TRBJ2-5; D might be TRBD2 (6 bases). The CDR3 length is 13 residues. Trimming stripped 3 bases from V and 8 bases from J, with 14 bases between. Germline CDR1 is SGDLS and CDR2 is YYNGEE. The CDR3: CASSEGLPGTQYF. Written as DNA, the CDR3 is TGTGCCAGCAGCGAGGGACTCCCAGGAACCCAGTACTTC.

The genes are TRBV19 and TRBJ1-5, with D uncertain. V lost 3 bases and J lost 8, with 11 bases in between. The CDR3 length is 13 residues. CDR1 is LNHDA and CDR2 is SQIVND in the germline V gene (reference sequence). The CDR3, as DNA: TGTGCCAGTAGTATCTTTTGGGGAGAGCCCCAGCATTTT. Translation: CASSIFWGEPQHF.

The chain recombines TRBV29-1 with TRBJ2-1; the D gene is possibly TRBD2 (5 bases). V lost 1 base and J 8 bases, leaving 18 bases between the germline ends. Germline V gene data show CDR1 as SQVTM and CDR2 as ANQGSEA. The CDR3 extends over 15 amino acids. The CDR3 loop reads CSVEGTPGEGDEQFF. CDR3 DNA: TGCAGCGTTGAAGGGACGCCCGGAGAGGGCGATGAGCAGTTCTTC.

The rearrangement uses TRBV5-4 and TRBJ2-3; TRBD2 is a possible D gene (6 bases). Trimming stripped 2 bases from V and 7 bases from J, with 17 bases between. The CDR3 extends over 15 amino acids. From germline, CDR1 is SGHNT and CDR2 YYREEE (reference sequence). CDR3 DNA: TGTGCCAGCAGCTTTCGGGATTCTAGCGCGAATACGCAGTATTTT. Its protein is CASSFRDSSANTQYF.

A few counts support this clone. CDR3 protein: CASSLPMGDEQFF. DNA of the CDR3: TGTGCCAGCAGCCTCCCCATGGGAGATGAGCAGTTCTTC. The chain has TRBV9 and TRBJ2-1; D possibly corresponds to TRBD2 (5 bases). V was clipped by 4 bases and J by 8 bases, with 13 bases between them. This CDR3 has 13 residues. CDR1 and CDR2 (germline): SGDLS, YYNGEE.

The CDR3 protein is CASSSETTGNSPIYGYTF. CDR3 nucleotides: TGTGCCAGCAGCTCGGAGACGACAGGGAATTCCCCTATCTATGGCTACACCTTC. The gene calls are TRBV7-2 and TRBJ1-2, with TRBD1 matching 7 bases. The CDR3 is 18 amino acids. With V trimmed by 4 bases and J by 4 bases, 18 bases remained unmatched. Germline CDR1 and CDR2: SGHTA and FQGNSA. Combining the CDR3 with reference TRBV7-2 and TRBJ1-2 gives the whole variable domain GAGVSQSPSNKVTEKGKDVELRCDPISGHTALYWYRQSLGQGLEFLIYFQGNSAPDKSGLPSDRFSAERTGGSVSTLTIQRTQQEDSAVYLCASSSETTGNSPIYGYTFGSGTRLTVV.

The rearrangement uses TRBV11-2 and TRBJ2-1; no firm D call. CDR1 and CDR2 from the germline V gene are SGHAT and FQNNGV. The CDR3 loop spans 12 amino acids. V was shortened by 5 bases and J by 5 bases, with 7 bases between the two germline ends. The CDR3 protein is CASSLTDNEQFF. DNA for the CDR3: TGTGCCAGCAGCCTCACTGACAATGAGCAGTTCTTC.

The chain uses TRBV2 and TRBJ1-1; D is uncertain. The CDR3 runs 17 residues. CDR1 SNHLY and CDR2 FYNNEI come from the germline V gene. V was clipped by 5 bases and J by 1 base, with 20 bases between them. The CDR3, as DNA: TGTGCCAGCAGTCTTAGATGGGAGACACCGCCGAACACTGAAGCTTTCTTT. Translated: CASSLRWETPPNTEAFF.

The chain combines TRBV7-8 with TRBJ2-1; 7 nucleotides line up with TRBD1. Germline CDR1 is SGHVS and CDR2 is FQNEAQ. CDR3 length: 16 amino acids. With V trimmed by 5 bases and J by 6 bases, 13 bases remained unmatched. The CDR3 nucleotides read TGTGCCAGCAGCCAAAGGAGACAGGGAAAGCGCAATGAGCAGTTCTTC. Its protein product is CASSQRRQGKRNEQFF.

The chain combines TRBV15 with TRBJ2-3; 10 bases align to TRBD2. V was pared by 6 bases and J by 4 bases, with 13 bases of the junction left unmatched. The germline V gene encodes CDR1 LNHNV and CDR2 YYDKDF (reference sequence). The CDR3 is 17 amino acids. The CDR3 sequence: CATSAGLAKGGPDTQYF. The CDR3 coding sequence is TGTGCCACCAGTGCGGGACTAGCGAAGGGGGGTCCAGATACGCAGTATTTT.